The 10 T cell receptor beta chains given below trace back to one sample, sequenced in a study of blood T cells in healthy people across ages. The use of a sample-barcoded 5' primer and a J-beta primer mix characterized a second PCR of 7 to 11 cycles. TCRdb recomputed calls from the 5' RACE reads with MiXCR, one row per CDR3 protein. The table includes about 630,000 distinct CDR3 sequences, around 20% detected once. What was sequenced was blood. The receptors were gathered from an older man in good health.

This chain uses TRBV27 with TRBJ2-1; 8 bases are a match to TRBD2. Trimming took 8 bases from V and 5 from J; bases not matched to a gene: 14. CDR1 and CDR2 from the germline V gene are MNHEY and SMNVEV (reference sequence). The CDR3 sequence is 16 residues long. The CDR3 bases are TGTGCCAGCGGGTGGTCTTGGGTAGCGGGAAACAATGAGCAGTTCTTC. Protein product: CASGWSWVAGNNEQFF.

This clonotype has a handful of counts. This chain uses TRBV18 with TRBJ2-5; D gene uncertain. V lost 3 bases and J 3 bases, leaving 11 bases between the germline ends. Per germline, CDR1 KGHSH and CDR2 LQKENI. CDR3 length: 14 amino acids. The chain's CDR3 is CASSPRANEETQYF. CDR3 nucleotide sequence: TGTGCCAGCTCACCCCGGGCAAATGAAGAGACCCAGTACTTC.

This clonotype was counted at least ten times. The chain joins TRBV6-6 to TRBJ2-1; unclear D gene. CDR3 size: 11 residues. V lost 1 base to trimming and J lost 9 bases, with 4 bases between them. CDR1 and CDR2 (germline): MNHNY, SVGAGI (reference sequence). The CDR3 region has the DNA TGTGCCAGCAGTTACTGGGGTGAGCAGTTCTTC. This gives the protein CASSYWGEQFF.

The chain links TRBV6-2 or TRBV6-3 to TRBJ2-3; 8 nucleotides agree with TRBD2. With V trimmed by 6 bases and J by 0 bases, 5 bases remained unmatched. Germline CDR1 MNHEY, CDR2 SVGEGT. This CDR3 has 15 amino acids. CDR3 amino acids: CASRRLAPSTDTQYF. The CDR3 coding sequence is TGTGCCAGCAGACGACTAGCGCCTAGCACAGATACGCAGTATTTT.

The chain joins TRBV10-3 to TRBJ2-1; TRBD2 matches at 10 bases. The V gene's germline CDR1 is ENHRY and CDR2 SYGVKD. CDR3 length: 17 residues. The V gene end was trimmed by 0 bases and the J gene end by 8 bases; junction bases not matched to a gene: 10. CDR3 nucleotides: TGTGCCATCAGTGAGTCTTGGTCCCTAGCGGGAGTGTATGAGCAGTTCTTC. It specifies CAISESWSLAGVYEQFF.

This clonotype was detected a few times. The chain has TRBV5-1 and TRBJ2-4; the D gene is possibly TRBD2 (5 bases). There are 15 residues in the CDR3. Per the germline V gene, CDR1 is SGHRS and CDR2 is YFSETQ. V was cut by 5 bases and J by 4 bases, with 16 bases left in between. The CDR3 protein is CASRQTTYEKNIQYF. DNA of the CDR3: TGCGCCAGCAGGCAGACTACCTACGAGAAAAACATTCAGTACTTC.

This clonotype was counted between two and nine times. The chain couples TRBV25-1 to TRBJ2-7; 11 bases map to TRBD2. V shed 3 bases and J 1 base; nucleotides not matched to a gene: 5. CDR3 length: 16 amino acids. Germline loops: CDR1 MGHDK, CDR2 SYGVNS. CDR3: CASSDERLAGSYEQYF. CDR3 DNA: TGTGCCAGCAGTGACGAAAGACTAGCGGGGTCCTACGAGCAGTACTTC.

This clonotype appeared many times. This chain links TRBV20-1 with TRBJ1-1; no clear D. Germline V gives CDR1 DFQATT, CDR2 SNEGSKA (reference sequence). V was trimmed by 3 bases and J by 0 bases, leaving 5 bases between them. The CDR3 is 12 residues long. The CDR3 reads CSASFVNTEAFF. As DNA, the CDR3 is TGCAGTGCTAGTTTCGTGAACACTGAAGCTTTCTTT.

This clonotype was counted between two and nine times. V is TRBV29-1 and J is TRBJ2-1; D gene uncertain. There are 13 residues in the CDR3. V gave up 7 bases and J gave up 8 bases, with 18 bases separating them. The germline V gene has CDR1 SQVTM and CDR2 ANQGSEA. The CDR3 loop reads CSASLVGAHEQFF. In DNA form, the CDR3 reads TGCAGCGCCTCTTTAGTTGGAGCTCATGAGCAGTTCTTC.

The V and J genes are TRBV7-6 and TRBJ2-2, with D hard to call. This CDR3 contains 16 residues. The germline V gene encodes CDR1 SGHVS and CDR2 FNYEAQ. Trimming removed 4 bases at V and 0 bases at J, with 12 bases between. CDR3 region: CASSSPTGSNTGELFF. The CDR3 coding sequence is TGTGCCAGCAGCTCGCCGACTGGGTCGAACACCGGGGAGCTGTTTTTT.